This T cell receptor beta chain was captured in a study of cytomegalovirus exposure and HLA in healthy donors. Study findings and constraints: The study recorded 164 TCR beta chains that were cytomegalovirus-associated. Presence/absence results assume similar sequencing depth per donor, which may not hold.

Trimming cost V 7 bases and J 2 bases; bases outside gene matches: 11. The CDR3 totals 15 residues. Germline V gives CDR1 MNHEY, CDR2 SVGAGI. This clone was counted once. Its antigen remains unknown. Primers: 60 Vbeta forward and 13 Jbeta reverse. Data came from immunoSEQ multiplex PCR; TCRdb stores just in-frame clones and leaves some out. The data hold around 190,000 clones, with just over 75% observed a single time. The chain employs TRBV6-5 and TRBJ2-7; 7 nucleotides match TRBD1. The sequenced sample consisted of PBMCs. The source is a man aged 30 to 39 in good health and CMV-seronegative. DNA of the CDR3: TGTGCCAGCACCAGGTACCGGGACAGAACCTACGAGCAGTACTTC. Translation gives CASTRYRDRTYEQYF.